One TCR beta chain is described in this entry. Its target antigen remains unknown. Base qualities are missing; no much larger clone stands one base away. This record belongs to a study of naive CD8 T cells in extremely preterm neonates listed by TCRdb under 2017. Notes on the research overall: The adult participants' age range is given as 25-50 years in the abstract but as 20-50 years in the methods. The study compared TCRbeta CDR3 repertoires of sorted naive CD8+ T cells across four age groups: extremely preterm neonates, term neonates, young children and adults. Results the study describes overall, beyond this receptor: To track T cell development within individuals, the authors urged prospective longitudinal studies of preterm and term neonates. The proportion of shared CDR3 nucleotide sequences was higher in preterm neonates (2.7%) than in term neonates (0.4%), young children (around 0.03%) and adults (approximately 0.01%). Preterm neonates showed significantly lower iChao1 richness than every other age group (p < 0.05) along with an even clone distribution, indicating a less rich repertoire. Compared with the older groups, preterm CDR3s were shorter and closer to germline, carrying fewer N additions and showing less junctional trimming. As limitations, the authors pointed to a small sample size and variable productive template counts among preterm samples.

A two-step, bias-controlled multiplex PCR was used to amplify TCRbeta CDR3 regions from genomic DNA. Primers specific for every TRBV and TRBJ gene segment were included in the multiplex PCR. TCRbeta repertoire data were generated with the immunoSEQ Assay. Regarding the original processing steps: To merge closely related sequences, reads went through filtering and clustering using a relative-frequency ratio and a modified nearest-neighbor algorithm. The V, D and J gene assignments for CDR3 sequences were based on IMGT annotation. Template counts were corrected for PCR amplification bias by normalization and were quantified against synthetic TCR CDR3 analog sequences. Analyses were restricted to unique productive sequences, meaning in-frame CDR3 sequences without stop codons. The immunoSEQ Analyzer software was used to calculate clonality, defined as 1 minus Pielou's evenness, and iChao1 richness. Statistical testing was performed in JMP, using Student's t-test or a non-parametric test depending on Shapiro-Wilk normality results. This is the immuneACCESS table as TCRdb keeps it, with only in-frame sequences that have V and J called. A part of the clones is gone; compared with another copy, unresolved V genes explain less than half, and the rest is unexplained. From that table come the V and J calls and clone size; the DNA was used to work out D and trimming. The sample table contains 6,500 to 9,000 clones; only one count was recorded for roughly 98% of them. The ten largest clones represent 0.3% to 0.35% of the sample.

Spanning cysteine to phenylalanine, the CDR3 consists of 15 amino acids. The kept DNA is CDR3 alone, 45 bases in frame from the first base. The germline V gene supplies CDR1 SGHDT and CDR2 YYEEEE. V and J lose 4 bases and 1 base, and a span of 15 bases separates them. The peripheral blood donors were five healthy children aged 16-56 months who were having elective routine surgery, plus five healthy nonsmoking adults. A FACSAria III cell sorter was used to sort live, Annexin V-negative naive CD8+ T cells (CD3+CD8+CD45RA+CCR7+). Each sample yielded between roughly 18,000 and 110,000 sorted naive CD8+ T cells. Ficoll-Paque density gradient centrifugation was used to isolate mononuclear cells from diluted blood. Mononuclear cells were cryopreserved in around 10% DMSO with roughly 90% FBS and stored long term at -150°C before sorting. Annexin V and antibodies against CD3, CD8, CCR7 and CD45RA were used to stain the thawed cells. Genomic DNA was extracted from snap-frozen sorted cell pellets with the DNeasy Blood and Tissue Kit.

The sequence was collected from a human donor in good health. Recombination joined TRBV5-6 with TRBJ2-7, and possibly TRBD2, on 6 matching bases. The sequenced material came from naive CD8+ T cells from blood. The CDR3 sequence is CASSRSAGKSYEQYF. The sequenced DNA: TGTGCCAGCAGCCGGAGTGCGGGGAAGTCCTACGAGCAGTACTTC.